The present TCR beta chain was sequenced within a study of CD4 T cells in relation to SARS-CoV-2 and coronaviruses. Points from the study as a whole: In around 60% of donors, memory CD4+ clonotypes crossrecognized SARS-CoV-2 and at least one common cold coronavirus spike. Samples before the pandemic and after infection were not matched within any donor.

Germline CDR1 SGHAT, CDR2 FQNNGV. The V end was cut by 5 bases, the J end by 7 bases, with 20 bases between. The CDR3 has 15 amino acids. Naive and memory CD4+ T cells were separated from cryopreserved PBMCs. Notes on this clone: The target antigen is unknown.

The table came from immunoSEQ multiplex PCR; TCRdb's copy has only in-frame clones and leaves some out. The sample has around 37,000 clones, 80% to 90% seen once. This chain joins TRBV11-2 and TRBJ2-5, with D perhaps given as TRBD1 or TRBD2 (5 bases each). This sequence originates from an adult with COVID-19. Sequenced input: memory CD4+ T cells from PBMCs. In nucleotides, the CDR3 is TGTGCCAGCAGCGGCATGGGACCACGCGTGGGGACCCAGTACTTC. Translated, it gives CASSGMGPRVGTQYF.